The next 20 T cell receptor beta chains were all read from a single sample in a study of T cell responses to AZD1222 COVID-19 vaccine. The table came from immunoSEQ multiplex PCR; TCRdb's copy has only in-frame clones and leaves some out. This repertoire shows 50,000 to 75,000 clones, around three quarters found once; its top ten account for more than 12%. The material was peripheral blood, obtained on day 0 of AZD1222 vaccination. The receptor source for this set is an adult in good health.

The chain recombines TRBV6-1 with TRBJ1-2; a possible D gene is TRBD1 (5 bases). The CDR3 consists of 16 residues. Germline V gives CDR1 MNHNS, CDR2 SASEGT. Trimming left V 0 bases short and J 3 bases short, with 14 bases between. The CDR3 loop is CASSEAATGTHYGYTF. Written as DNA, the CDR3 is TGTGCCAGCAGTGAAGCGGCAACAGGTACACACTATGGCTACACCTTC.

This rearrangement joins TRBV5-8 to TRBJ1-2, with D possibly being TRBD1 (6 bases). The CDR3 runs to 14 residues. Trimming pared 4 bases from V and 3 bases from J, leaving 13 bases between. Germline-derived CDR1 and CDR2 are SGHTS and YDEGEE. Here the CDR3 reads CASSRRQADYGYTF. The CDR3 DNA follows: TGTGCCAGCAGCCGCCGACAGGCCGACTATGGCTACACCTTC.

This clone was seen only once. The rearrangement joins TRBV2 to TRBJ2-6; TRBD1 matches at 8 bases. J was trimmed by 4 bases and V by 10 bases; bases with no gene match: 9. This CDR3 has 15 residues. Germline V gene lookup returns CDR1 SNHLY and CDR2 FYNNEI. CDR3 region: CATGTGLTGANVLTF. CDR3 coding DNA: TGTGCCACCGGGACAGGCCTTACAGGGGCCAACGTCCTGACTTTC.

CDR3 DNA: TGTGCCAGCAGCTTAAGGGACAGGGGAAGAGGCTACACCTTC. Translating it yields CASSLRDRGRGYTF. The chain combines TRBV7-2 with TRBJ1-2; TRBD1 aligns across 10 bases. The CDR3 is 14 amino acids. The germline V gene has CDR1 SGHTA and CDR2 FQGNSA. J was trimmed by 8 bases and V by 2 bases; bases with no gene match: 5. The full variable domain, its missing parts supplied by reference TRBV7-2 and TRBJ1-2, is GAGVSQSPSNKVTEKGKDVELRCDPISGHTALYWYRQSLGQGLEFLIYFQGNSAPDKSGLPSDRFSAERTGGSVSTLTIQRTQQEDSAVYLCASSLRDRGRGYTFGSGTRLTVV.

The rearrangement links TRBV27 to TRBJ1-5, with no clear D. V was trimmed by 6 bases and J by 0 bases, leaving 12 bases between them. CDR1 is MNHEY, CDR2 SMNVEV, per germline (reference sequence). This CDR3 contains 15 residues. This CDR3 is CASRAGFSSNQPQHF. DNA for the CDR3: TGTGCCAGCAGGGCGGGTTTCTCTAGCAATCAGCCCCAGCATTTT.

V is TRBV6-5 and J is TRBJ1-2, with D possibly matching TRBD1 (6 bases). V lost 5 bases to trimming and J lost 3 bases, with 10 bases between them. From germline, CDR1 is MNHEY and CDR2 SVGAGI. This CDR3 spans 13 amino acids. The CDR3 region is CASSMGADYGYTF. The CDR3 DNA is TGTGCCAGCAGTATGGGGGCGGACTATGGCTACACCTTC.

This clone turned up a few times. The chain couples TRBV6-4 to TRBJ1-1, with D perhaps TRBD1 (5 bases). CDR3 length: 13 residues. The ends were cut back, 4 bases at V and 6 bases at J, with 12 bases in the middle. The germline gives CDR1 MRHNA, CDR2 SNTAGT. The CDR3 region has the DNA TGTGCCAGCAGTGGACAGCCGGGGGCTGAAGCTTTCTTT. As protein: CASSGQPGAEAFF.

V gene TRBV7-8 combines with J gene TRBJ2-2, with D uncertain. With 1 base removed from V and 4 bases from J, the gap between germline ends came to 7 bases. The CDR3 covers 14 residues. Germline CDR1 and CDR2: SGHVS and FQNEAQ. Here the CDR3 DNA reads TGTGCCAGCAGCTTAGAGGCCAGCACCGGGGAGCTGTTTTTT. It encodes CASSLEASTGELFF.

The chain joins TRBV2 to TRBJ1-2; maybe TRBD1 (6 bases). V was cut by 8 bases and J by 1 base, with 17 bases left in between. Germline-derived CDR1 and CDR2 are SNHLY and FYNNEI. The CDR3 is made up of 15 amino acids. CDR3 loop: CASRLEGTHNYGYTF. The CDR3 DNA is TGTGCCAGCCGTCTTGAGGGGACACATAACTATGGCTACACCTTC.

This chain joins TRBV4-3 and TRBJ2-7, with a possible D match to TRBD1 (6 bases). This CDR3 is built from 15 residues. V was clipped by 1 base and J by 3 bases, with 13 bases between them. Germline CDR1 LGHNA, CDR2 YSLEER. CDR3 protein: CASSQGLGQNYEQYF. The CDR3 nucleotides are TGCGCCAGCAGCCAAGGTCTTGGACAGAACTACGAGCAGTACTTC.

The chain links TRBV28 to TRBJ1-4, with D possibly matching TRBD1 (6 bases). CDR3 length: 15 amino acids. Trimming left V 7 bases short and J 0 bases short, with 12 bases between. CDR1 and CDR2 from the germline V gene are MDHEN and SYDVKM. The CDR3 protein is CASTERGATNEKLFF. The CDR3 nucleotides read TGTGCCAGCACCGAGAGGGGGGCAACTAATGAAAAACTGTTTTTT.

The chain recombines TRBV4-2 with TRBJ2-5; perhaps TRBD2 as D (5 bases). Trimming cost V 4 bases and J 5 bases, with 17 bases left between them. In germline, CDR1 is LGHNA, CDR2 YNFKEQ. This CDR3 spans 15 amino acids. CDR3: CASSLSRMSGETQYF. The CDR3 DNA reads as TGTGCCAGCAGCCTCTCCCGGATGTCGGGGGAGACCCAGTACTTC.

The chain uses TRBV14 and TRBJ2-2, with D perhaps TRBD2 (5 bases). Germline CDR1 and CDR2: SGHDN and FVKESK. The germline V and J ends were trimmed by 4 bases and 8 bases, with 11 bases remaining between them. This CDR3 has 13 residues. The CDR3 DNA reads as TGTGCCAGCAGCCGATTCACGGGAGGGGAGCTGTTTTTT. It is translated as CASSRFTGGELFF.

The CDR3, as DNA: TGTGCCAGCAGTGCTGCCCGGGCTAGCAATCAGCCCCAGCATTTT. Translation gives CASSAARASNQPQHF. V usage is TRBV2 and J usage is TRBJ1-5, with no clear D. Germline assignment: CDR1 SNHLY and CDR2 FYNNEI. The CDR3 loop spans 15 amino acids. V was clipped by 4 bases and J by 0 bases, with 10 bases between them.

This clone was counted only a few times. This chain uses TRBV3-1 (or the pseudogene TRBV3-2) with TRBJ2-3; D ambiguous. Trimming cost V 0 bases and J 5 bases, with 3 bases left between them. CDR3 length: 12 amino acids. From germline, CDR1 is LGHDT and CDR2 YNNKEL (reference sequence). The CDR3 bases are TGTGCCAGCAGCCAAGACTTAGATACGCAGTATTTT. Translated: CASSQDLDTQYF.

The CDR3 sequence is CAWSKGTDYGYTF. The CDR3 nucleotides read TGTGCCTGGAGTAAGGGGACTGACTATGGCTACACCTTC. The chain uses TRBV30 and TRBJ1-2; possibly TRBD1 for D (5 bases). CDR1 and CDR2 (germline): GTSNPN, SVGIG (reference sequence). The CDR3 contains 13 residues. The ends were cut back, 2 bases at V and 3 bases at J, with 10 bases in the middle.

CDR3 sequence reads: CASSYRSSHPTYGYTF. CDR3 in DNA: TGTGCCAGCAGCTACCGTTCGTCCCACCCGACTTATGGCTACACCTTC. The chain has TRBV13 and TRBJ1-2; D gene ambiguous. V was clipped by 4 bases and J by 5 bases, with 20 bases between them. The CDR3 is 16 amino acids. CDR1 and CDR2 (germline): PRHDT, FYEKMQ (reference sequence).

This clone has more than one count but fewer than ten. The chain recombines TRBV4-1 with TRBJ2-3; D perhaps matches TRBD2 (5 bases). CDR1 is MGHRA and CDR2 is YSYEKL in the germline V gene. The CDR3 totals 13 residues. Trimming cost V 0 bases and J 9 bases, with 10 bases left between them. This chain's CDR3 is CASSQDPGITQYF. The CDR3 DNA follows: TGCGCCAGCAGCCAAGACCCGGGAATCACGCAGTATTTT.

There are a few counts of this clone. V usage is TRBV28 and J usage is TRBJ1-6; D is undetermined. The CDR3 has 16 amino acids. The germline V and J ends were trimmed by 2 bases and 0 bases, with 8 bases remaining between them. The germline CDR1 and CDR2 sequences are MDHEN and SYDVKM. The CDR3 loop reads CASSLSGSSYNSPLHF. CDR3 DNA: TGTGCCAGCAGTTTAAGCGGAAGCTCCTATAATTCACCCCTCCACTTT. The full variable domain, its missing parts supplied by reference TRBV28 and TRBJ1-6, is DVKVTQSSRYLVKRTGEKVFLECVQDMDHENMFWYRQDPGLGLRLIYFSYDVKMKEKGDIPEGYSVSREKKERFSLILESASTNQTSMYLCASSLSGSSYNSPLHFGNGTRLTVT.

The J gene is TRBJ1-4, the V gene TRBV18; 9 bases are a match to TRBD1. The germline gives CDR1 KGHSH, CDR2 LQKENI. V lost 2 bases and J lost 9; bases outside the gene matches: 4. The CDR3 length is 14 residues. CDR3 DNA sequence: TGTGCCAGCTCACCAGAAGGACAGGGGAAAAAACTGTTTTTT. It codes for CASSPEGQGKKLFF.